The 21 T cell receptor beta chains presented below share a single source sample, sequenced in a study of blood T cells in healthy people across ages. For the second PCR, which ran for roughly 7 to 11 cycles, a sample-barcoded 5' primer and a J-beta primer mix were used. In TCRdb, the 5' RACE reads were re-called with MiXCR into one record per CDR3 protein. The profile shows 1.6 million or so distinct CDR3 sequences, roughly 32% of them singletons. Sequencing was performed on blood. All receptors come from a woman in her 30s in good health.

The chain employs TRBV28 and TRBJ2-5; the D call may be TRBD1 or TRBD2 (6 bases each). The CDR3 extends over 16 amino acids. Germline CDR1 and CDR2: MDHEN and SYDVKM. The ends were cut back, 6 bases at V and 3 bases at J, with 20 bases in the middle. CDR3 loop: CASSEPGGRVEETQYF. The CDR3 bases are TGTGCCAGCAGCGAGCCCGGGGGCAGGGTGGAAGAGACCCAGTACTTC.

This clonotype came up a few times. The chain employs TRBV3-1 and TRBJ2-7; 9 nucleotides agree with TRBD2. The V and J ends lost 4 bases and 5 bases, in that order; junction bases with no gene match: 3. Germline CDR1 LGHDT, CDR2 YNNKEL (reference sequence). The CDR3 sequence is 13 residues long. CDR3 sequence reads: CASSRLAENEQYF. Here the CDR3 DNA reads TGTGCCAGCAGCCGACTAGCGGAAAACGAGCAGTACTTC.

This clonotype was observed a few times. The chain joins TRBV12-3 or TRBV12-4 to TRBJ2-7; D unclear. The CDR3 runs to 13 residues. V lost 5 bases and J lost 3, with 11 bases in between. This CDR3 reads CASSTASVYEQYF. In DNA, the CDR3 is TGTGCCAGCAGTACTGCTTCAGTCTACGAGCAGTACTTC.

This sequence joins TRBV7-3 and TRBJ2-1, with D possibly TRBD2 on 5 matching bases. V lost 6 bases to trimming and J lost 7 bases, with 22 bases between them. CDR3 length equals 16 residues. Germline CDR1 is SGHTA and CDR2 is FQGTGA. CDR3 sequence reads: CASSPKAGSKLNEQFF. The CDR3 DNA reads TGTGCCAGCAGTCCAAAGGCGGGCTCCAAATTGAATGAGCAGTTCTTC.

The CDR3 nucleotides are TGTGCCAGCAGCTCAGATCAAAGCTACGAGCAGTACTTC. Its protein product is CASSSDQSYEQYF. The rearrangement uses TRBV7-6 and TRBJ2-7; D is undetermined. Germline V CDR1 and CDR2: SGHVS, FNYEAQ. Trimming removed 4 bases at V and 3 bases at J, with 10 bases between. CDR3 length: 13 amino acids.

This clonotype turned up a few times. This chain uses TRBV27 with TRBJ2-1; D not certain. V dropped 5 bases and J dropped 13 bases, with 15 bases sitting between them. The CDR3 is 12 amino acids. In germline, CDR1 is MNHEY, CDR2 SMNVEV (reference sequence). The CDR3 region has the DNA TGTGCCAGCAGTGCCCTAGGTGTGCGACAGTTCTTC. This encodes CASSALGVRQFF.

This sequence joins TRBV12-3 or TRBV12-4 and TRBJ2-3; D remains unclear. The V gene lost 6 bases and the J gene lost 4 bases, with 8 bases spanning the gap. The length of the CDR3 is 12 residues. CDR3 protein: CASRYTSDTQYF. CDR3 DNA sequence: TGTGCCAGCAGATACACCTCAGATACGCAGTATTTT.

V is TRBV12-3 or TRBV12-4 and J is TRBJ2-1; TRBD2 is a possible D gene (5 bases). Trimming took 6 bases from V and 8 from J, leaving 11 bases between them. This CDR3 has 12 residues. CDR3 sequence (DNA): TGTGCCAGCAGACAAGAGGGAGATGAGCAGTTCTTC. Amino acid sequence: CASRQEGDEQFF.

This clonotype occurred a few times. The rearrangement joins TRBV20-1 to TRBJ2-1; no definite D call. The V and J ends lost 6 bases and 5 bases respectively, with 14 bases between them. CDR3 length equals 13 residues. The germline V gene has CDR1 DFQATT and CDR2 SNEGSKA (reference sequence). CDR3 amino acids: CSAYGPTNNEQFF. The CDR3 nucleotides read TGCAGTGCGTACGGACCCACCAACAATGAGCAGTTCTTC.

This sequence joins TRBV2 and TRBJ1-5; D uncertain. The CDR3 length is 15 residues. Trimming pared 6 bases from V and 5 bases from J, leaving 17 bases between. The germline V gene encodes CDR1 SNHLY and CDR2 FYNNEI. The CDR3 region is CASRGAVSYDQPQHF. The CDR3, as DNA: TGTGCCAGCAGGGGTGCAGTCAGTTATGATCAGCCCCAGCATTTT.

The CDR3 here is CAGDPGVAPNTEAFF. The DNA of the CDR3 is TGTGCCGGCGATCCCGGGGTGGCCCCGAACACTGAAGCTTTCTTT. The genes are TRBV7-2 and TRBJ1-1, with D uncertain. V lost 11 bases to trimming and J lost 1 base, with 20 bases between them. This CDR3 comprises 15 residues. CDR1 is SGHTA and CDR2 is FQGNSA in the germline V gene.

The CDR3 bases are TGTGCCAGCAGTTACTCGCCTCGGACTAGCACAGATACGCAGTATTTT. Translation gives CASSYSPRTSTDTQYF. This rearrangement joins TRBV6-2 or TRBV6-3 to TRBJ2-3, with D perhaps TRBD2 (5 bases). The germline gives CDR1 MNHEY, CDR2 SVGEGT. V was clipped by 0 bases and J by 0 bases, with 10 bases between them. This CDR3 has 16 residues.

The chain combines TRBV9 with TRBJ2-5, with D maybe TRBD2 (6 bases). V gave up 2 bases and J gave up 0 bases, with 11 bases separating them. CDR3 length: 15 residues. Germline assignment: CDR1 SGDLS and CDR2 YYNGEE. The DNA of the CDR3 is TGTGCCAGCAGCGTCAGCCTAGCGTACCAAGAGACCCAGTACTTC. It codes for CASSVSLAYQETQYF.

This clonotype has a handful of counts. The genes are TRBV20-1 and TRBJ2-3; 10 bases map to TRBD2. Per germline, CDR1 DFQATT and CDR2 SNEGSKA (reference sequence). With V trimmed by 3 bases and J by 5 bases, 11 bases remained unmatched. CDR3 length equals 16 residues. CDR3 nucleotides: TGCAGTGCTAGGCCTCTTAGCGGGGGGATGGGAGATACGCAGTATTTT. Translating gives CSARPLSGGMGDTQYF.

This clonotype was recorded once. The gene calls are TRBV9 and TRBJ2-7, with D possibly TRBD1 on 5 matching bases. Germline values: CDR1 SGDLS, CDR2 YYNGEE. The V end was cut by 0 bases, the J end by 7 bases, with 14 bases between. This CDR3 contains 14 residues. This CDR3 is CASSVVGRGNEQYF. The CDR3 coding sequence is TGTGCCAGCAGCGTAGTCGGAAGGGGCAATGAGCAGTACTTC.

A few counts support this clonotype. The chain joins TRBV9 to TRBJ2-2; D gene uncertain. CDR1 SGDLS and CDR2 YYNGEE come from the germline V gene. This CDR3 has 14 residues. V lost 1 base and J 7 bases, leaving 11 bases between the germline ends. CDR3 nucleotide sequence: TGTGCCAGCAGCGTATTCGACGGCGGCGGGGAGCTGTTTTTT. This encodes CASSVFDGGGELFF.

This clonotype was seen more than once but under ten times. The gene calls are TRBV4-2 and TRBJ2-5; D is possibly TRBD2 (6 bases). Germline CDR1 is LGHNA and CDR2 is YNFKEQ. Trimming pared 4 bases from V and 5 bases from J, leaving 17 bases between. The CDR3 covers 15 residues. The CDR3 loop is CASSPRTGAGETQYF. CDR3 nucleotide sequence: TGTGCCAGCAGCCCGCGTACTGGGGCGGGGGAGACCCAGTACTTC.

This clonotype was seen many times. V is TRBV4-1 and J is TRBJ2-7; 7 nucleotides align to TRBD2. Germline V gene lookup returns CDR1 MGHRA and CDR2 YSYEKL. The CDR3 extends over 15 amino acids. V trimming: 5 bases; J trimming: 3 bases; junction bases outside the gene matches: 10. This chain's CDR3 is CASSAGGRGYYEQYF. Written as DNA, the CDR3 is TGCGCCAGCAGCGCCGGCGGGAGAGGGTACTACGAGCAGTACTTC.

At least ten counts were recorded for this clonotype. CDR3 loop: CASRSLAGGPLNQYF. In DNA form, the CDR3 reads TGTGCCAGCAGATCACTAGCGGGAGGGCCGCTTAACCAGTACTTC. The V and J genes are TRBV27 and TRBJ2-7; TRBD2 aligns across 13 bases. After removal of 6 bases from V and 10 bases from J, the junction contained 12 bases not matched to a gene. The CDR3 is 15 residues long. Germline CDR1 and CDR2: MNHEY and SMNVEV (reference sequence).

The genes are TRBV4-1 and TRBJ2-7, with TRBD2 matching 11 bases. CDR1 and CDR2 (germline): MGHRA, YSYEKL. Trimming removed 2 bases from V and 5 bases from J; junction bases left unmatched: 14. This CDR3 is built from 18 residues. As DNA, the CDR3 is TGCGCCAGCAGCCAAAAGTCCATAGCGGGGGGGAAAAAGAACGAGCAGTACTTC. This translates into CASSQKSIAGGKKNEQYF.

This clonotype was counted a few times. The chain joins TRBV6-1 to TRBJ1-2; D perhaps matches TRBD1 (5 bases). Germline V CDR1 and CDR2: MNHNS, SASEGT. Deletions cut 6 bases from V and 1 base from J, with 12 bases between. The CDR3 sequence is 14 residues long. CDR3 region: CASRSGGVNYGYTF. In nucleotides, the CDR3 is TGTGCCAGCAGAAGCGGAGGGGTTAACTATGGCTACACCTTC.